This entry describes one T cell receptor beta chain. This sample is part of a study of cytomegalovirus exposure and HLA in healthy donors. The PCR contained 60 Vbeta and 13 Jbeta primers. Generated by immunoSEQ multiplex PCR, the TCRdb table keeps only in-frame clones and is missing some. The sample shows about 110,000 clones, more than 65% of them seen only once. V lost 4 bases to trimming and J lost 0 bases, with 6 bases between them. In germline, CDR1 is SGHAT, CDR2 FQNNGV. This CDR3 comprises 13 residues. This chain connects TRBV11-2 to TRBJ2-5; D is unresolved. The sample taken for sequencing was PBMCs. The clonotype comes from a man aged 40-55 years in good health and CMV-seropositive. DNA for the CDR3: TGTGCCAGCAGCTATGAGTACCAAGAGACCCAGTACTTC. Amino acids: CASSYEYQETQYF.